These T cell receptor beta chains were read from a single sample in a study of cytomegalovirus exposure and HLA in healthy donors. Measured with immunoSEQ multiplex PCR; TCRdb has only the in-frame clones, and not every one. Recorded for this sample: 200,000 or so clones. What was sequenced was PBMCs. The receptors derive from a boy younger than 18 in good health and CMV-seronegative. The CDR3 runs from the conserved cysteine through the conserved F or W. Each record gives: D gene, CDR3 length, J gene, V gene, CDR3 protein, CDR3 DNA. The D gene is left open where the match is weak.

>-|12|TRBJ1-2|TRBV6-1
CASRWTAYGYTF
TGTGCCAGCAGATGGACAGCCTATGGCTACACCTTC
>-|16|TRBJ1-1|TRBV18
CASFPPGGGRNTEAFF
TGTGCCAGCTTCCCCCCGGGGGGCGGCAGGAACACTGAAGCTTTCTTT
>TRBD1|13|TRBJ1-5|TRBV7-2
CASSGQGYQPQHF
TGTGCCAGCAGCGGACAGGGGTATCAGCCCCAGCATTTT
>-|14|TRBJ2-7|TRBV11-2
CASSLVKGQGEQYF
TGTGCCAGCAGCTTAGTGAAGGGGCAGGGCGAGCAGTACTTC
>-|15|TRBJ2-2|TRBV18
CASSPLDTNTGELFF
TGTGCCAGCTCACCCCTGGACACGAACACCGGGGAGCTGTTTTTT
>-|15|TRBJ1-5|TRBV5-3
CARSLGRADNQPQHF
TGTGCCAGAAGCTTGGGCAGGGCGGACAATCAGCCCCAGCATTTT
>TRBD1|15|TRBJ2-1|TRBV5-4
CASSYTGTGGNEQFF
TGTGCCAGCAGTTATACCGGGACAGGGGGCAATGAGCAGTTCTTC
>-|15|TRBJ2-5|TRBV7-9
CASSLAPQAQETQYF
TGTGCCAGCAGCTTAGCCCCACAGGCGCAAGAGACCCAGTACTTC
>-|15|TRBJ2-7|TRBV4-2
CASSQDPGSSYEQYF
TGTGCCAGCAGCCAAGATCCCGGGAGCTCCTACGAGCAGTACTTC
>-|13|TRBJ1-5|TRBV6-1
CASSTGPNQPQHF
TGTGCCAGCAGTACAGGGCCCAATCAGCCCCAGCATTTT
>-|14|TRBJ1-1|TRBV7-9
CVGSFSSTYTEAFF
TGTGTCGGCAGCTTCTCCTCCACATACACTGAAGCTTTCTTT
>-|15|TRBJ2-5|TRBV30
CAWSPGIAELRTQYF
TGTGCCTGGAGCCCGGGGATAGCGGAGCTCCGGACCCAGTACTTC
>-|11|TRBJ2-1|TRBV5-1
CASSTTIEQFF
TGCGCCAGCAGCACGACTATTGAGCAGTTCTTC
>TRBD2|15|TRBJ2-7|TRBV19
CASRAGTSSSYEQYF
TGTGCCAGTCGAGCCGGGACTAGCAGCTCCTACGAGCAGTACTTC
>TRBD1|15|TRBJ2-7|TRBV5-8
CASSWDKEQGTEQYF
TGTGCCAGCAGCTGGGACAAGGAACAGGGGACCGAGCAGTACTTC
>TRBD1|14|TRBJ2-4|TRBV6-1
CASILDGGDRGQYF
TGTGCCAGCATCCTCGATGGGGGGGACAGGGGACAGTACTTC
>TRBD1|15|TRBJ1-6|TRBV2
CASTRQGVDSSPLHF
TGTGCCAGCACGAGACAGGGGGTGGATAGTTCACCCCTCCACTTT
>-|15|TRBJ2-1|TRBV27
CASSLRGTEYNEQFF
TGTGCCAGCAGTTTAAGAGGGACTGAATACAATGAGCAGTTCTTC
>TRBD1|15|TRBJ1-2|TRBV5-5
CASSSRQGRTYGYTF
TGTGCCAGCAGCTCCAGACAGGGCCGTACCTATGGCTACACCTTC
>TRBD2|17|TRBJ2-5|TRBV9
CASSVKAGGYPQETQYF
TGTGCCAGCAGCGTAAAAGCGGGGGGCTACCCGCAAGAGACCCAGTACTTC
>TRBD1|13|TRBJ1-1|TRBV29-1
CSVMGQKNTEAFF
TGCAGCGTCATGGGACAGAAGAACACTGAAGCTTTCTTT
>-|13|TRBJ1-2|TRBV28
CASTRAGRDGYTF
TGTGCCAGCACCCGGGCAGGGAGGGATGGCTACACCTTC
>-|14|TRBJ1-4|TRBV5-1
CASSAGGSNEKLFF
TGCGCCAGCAGTGCCGGGGGGAGTAATGAAAAACTGTTTTTT
>-|13|TRBJ1-2|TRBV5-4
CASSFPGGYGYTF
TGTGCCAGCAGCTTTCCGGGGGGCTATGGCTACACCTTC
>TRBD1|14|TRBJ1-2|TRBV19
CASSLQGASYGYTF
TGTGCCAGTAGTCTTCAGGGGGCGAGCTATGGCTACACCTTC
>TRBD2|15|TRBJ2-2|TRBV5-1
CASSLGGGPTGELFF
TGCGCCAGCAGCTTGGGCGGGGGACCCACCGGGGAGCTGTTTTTT
>-|14|TRBJ2-3|TRBV5-1
CASSLTSSTDTQYF
TGCGCCAGCAGCTTGACTTCTAGCACAGATACGCAGTATTTT
>-|13|TRBJ1-2|TRBV5-4
CASSLPGVNGYTF
TGTGCCAGCAGCTTACCCGGGGTAAATGGCTACACCTTC
>TRBD2|18|TRBJ2-3|TRBV7-3
CASSLSSTSGVSTDTQYF
TGTGCCAGCAGCTTATCCTCGACTAGCGGGGTTAGCACAGATACGCAGTATTTT
>-|15|TRBJ1-6|TRBV6-5
CASSRQSSYNSPLHF
TGTGCCAGCAGTCGACAGAGCTCCTATAATTCACCCCTCCACTTT
>TRBD1|16|TRBJ1-2|TRBV5-5
CASSLGQGAGNYGYTF
TGTGCCAGCAGCTTGGGACAGGGGGCCGGAAACTATGGCTACACCTTC
>TRBD2|16|TRBJ2-3|TRBV11-2
CASSLTSGGATDTQYF
TGTGCCAGCAGCCTGACTAGCGGGGGGGCGACAGATACGCAGTATTTT
>TRBD1|15|TRBJ1-1|TRBV18
CASSLTGQGVTEAFF
TGTGCCAGCTCACTTACGGGACAGGGTGTCACTGAAGCTTTCTTT
>-|15|TRBJ1-6|TRBV4-1
CASSQDDGRDSPLHF
TGCGCCAGCAGCCAAGATGACGGGCGGGATTCACCCCTCCACTTT
>TRBD1|15|TRBJ2-7|TRBV30
CAWSVGQGRSGEQYF
TGCGCCTGGAGTGTCGGACAGGGTAGGTCAGGCGAGCAGTACTTC
>-|14|TRBJ2-7|TRBV13
CASSPTRGWDEQYF
TGTGCCAGCAGCCCGACTCGGGGTTGGGACGAGCAGTACTTC
>-|13|TRBJ1-2|TRBV7-9
CASGSGGFYGYTF
TGTGCCAGCGGGAGCGGGGGGTTTTATGGCTACACCTTC
>-|13|TRBJ1-2|TRBV6-5
CASSYWGGYGYTF
TGTGCCAGCAGTTACTGGGGGGGTTACGGCTACACCTTC
>-|17|TRBJ2-1|TRBV5-1
CASSLEGIPSSYNEQFF
TGCGCCAGCAGCTTGGAAGGTATTCCTAGCTCCTACAATGAGCAGTTCTTC
>TRBD2|15|TRBJ2-7|TRBV5-4
CASSLLTSSPGEQYF
TGTGCCAGCAGCTTGTTGACTAGCTCACCCGGCGAGCAGTACTTC
>TRBD1|14|TRBJ2-5|TRBV19
CASSGTGGPETQYF
TGTGCCAGTAGTGGGACAGGGGGCCCGGAGACCCAGTACTTC
>TRBD1|15|TRBJ2-7|TRBV4-1
CASSSYRDRVSEQYF
TGCGCCAGCAGCTCCTACCGGGACAGGGTCTCCGAGCAGTACTTC
>-|15|TRBJ1-2|TRBV4-1
CASSQVQALNYGYTF
TGCGCCAGCAGCCAAGTTCAGGCCCTTAACTATGGCTACACCTTC
>TRBD2|16|TRBJ2-7|TRBV5-1
CASSLGAAGGSNEQYF
TGCGCCAGCAGCTTGGGTGCAGCGGGGGGTAGTAACGAGCAGTACTTC
>-|12|TRBJ1-4|TRBV7-8
CASSLVREKLFF
TGTGCCAGCAGCTTAGTGCGGGAAAAACTGTTTTTT
>TRBD1|15|TRBJ2-7|TRBV11-2
CASGGTGVSSYEQYF
TGTGCCAGCGGCGGGACAGGCGTTTCCTCCTACGAGCAGTACTTC
>TRBD1|13|TRBJ2-1|TRBV6-6
CASRGQGRNEQFF
TGTGCCAGCAGAGGACAGGGACGCAATGAGCAGTTCTTC